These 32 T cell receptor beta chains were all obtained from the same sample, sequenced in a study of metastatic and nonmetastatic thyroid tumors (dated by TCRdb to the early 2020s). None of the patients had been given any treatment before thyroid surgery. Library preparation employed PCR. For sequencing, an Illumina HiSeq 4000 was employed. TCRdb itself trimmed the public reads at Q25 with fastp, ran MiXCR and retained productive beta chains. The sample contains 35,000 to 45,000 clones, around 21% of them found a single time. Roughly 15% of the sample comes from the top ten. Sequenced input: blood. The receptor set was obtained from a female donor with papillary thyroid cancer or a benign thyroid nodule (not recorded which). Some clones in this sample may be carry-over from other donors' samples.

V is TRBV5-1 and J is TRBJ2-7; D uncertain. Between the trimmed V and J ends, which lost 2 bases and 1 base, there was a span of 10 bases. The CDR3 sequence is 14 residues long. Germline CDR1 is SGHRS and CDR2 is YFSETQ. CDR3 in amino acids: CASSFDPWSYEQYF. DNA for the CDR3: TGCGCCAGCAGCTTCGACCCATGGTCCTACGAGCAGTACTTC.

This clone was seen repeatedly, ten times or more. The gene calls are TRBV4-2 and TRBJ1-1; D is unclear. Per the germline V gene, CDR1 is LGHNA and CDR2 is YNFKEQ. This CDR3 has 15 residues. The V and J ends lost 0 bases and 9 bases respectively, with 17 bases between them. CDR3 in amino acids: CASSQENGPSLKAFF. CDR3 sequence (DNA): TGTGCCAGCAGCCAAGAAAATGGCCCTTCCCTTAAAGCTTTCTTT.

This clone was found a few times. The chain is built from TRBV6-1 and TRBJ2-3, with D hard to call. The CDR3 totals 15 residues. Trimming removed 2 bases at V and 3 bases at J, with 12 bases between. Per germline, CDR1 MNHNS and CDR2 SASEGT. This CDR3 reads CASSELGTVTDTQYF. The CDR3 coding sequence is TGTGCCAGCAGTGAATTAGGTACAGTGACAGATACGCAGTATTTT.

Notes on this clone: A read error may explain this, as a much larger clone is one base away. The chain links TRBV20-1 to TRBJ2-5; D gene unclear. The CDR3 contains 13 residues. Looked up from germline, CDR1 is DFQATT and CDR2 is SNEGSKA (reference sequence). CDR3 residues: CSARDTDSETRYF. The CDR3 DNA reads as TGCAGTGCTAGAGATACCGACTCGGAGACCCGGTACTTC.

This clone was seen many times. As DNA, the CDR3 is TGTGCCAGTAGTATCGCGGGCGGGAGTAGGGCAGATACGCAGTATTTT. It encodes CASSIAGGSRADTQYF. V usage is TRBV19 and J usage is TRBJ2-3; 7 nucleotides align to TRBD2. CDR1 and CDR2 from the germline V gene are LNHDA and SQIVND (reference sequence). Unmatched junction bases numbered 10, after V lost 3 bases and J lost 4 bases. This CDR3 has 16 amino acids.

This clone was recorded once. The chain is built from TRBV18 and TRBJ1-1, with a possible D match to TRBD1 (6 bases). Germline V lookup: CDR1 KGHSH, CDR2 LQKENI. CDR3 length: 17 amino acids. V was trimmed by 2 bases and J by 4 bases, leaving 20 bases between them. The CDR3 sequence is CASSPKSARGVGTEAFF. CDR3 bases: TGTGCCAGCTCACCAAAATCCGCCAGGGGAGTTGGCACTGAAGCTTTCTTT.

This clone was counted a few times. CDR3 region: CASSIVGGSGYEQYF. Here the CDR3 DNA reads TGTGCCAGTAGTATAGTGGGGGGGTCAGGCTACGAGCAGTACTTC. The chain uses TRBV19 and TRBJ2-7, with 7 bases that match TRBD2. The germline V gene has CDR1 LNHDA and CDR2 SQIVND (reference sequence). The ends lost 1 base at V and 3 bases at J; junction bases unmatched: 6. This CDR3 comprises 15 residues.

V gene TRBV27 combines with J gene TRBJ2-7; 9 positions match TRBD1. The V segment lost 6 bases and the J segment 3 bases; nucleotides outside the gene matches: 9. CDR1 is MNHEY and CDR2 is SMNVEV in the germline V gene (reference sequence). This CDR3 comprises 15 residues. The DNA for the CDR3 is TGTGCCAGCAGGGGATCGACAGGGGGGAGCTACGAGCAGTACTTC. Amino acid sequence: CASRGSTGGSYEQYF.

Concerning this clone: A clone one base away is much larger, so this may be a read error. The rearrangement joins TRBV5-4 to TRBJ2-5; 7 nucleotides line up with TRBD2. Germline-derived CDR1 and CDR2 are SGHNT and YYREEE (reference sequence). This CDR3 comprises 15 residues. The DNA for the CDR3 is TGTGCCAGAAGCTTGTCGGGAGGAGGCCAAGAGACCCAGTACTTC. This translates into CARSLSGGGQETQYF. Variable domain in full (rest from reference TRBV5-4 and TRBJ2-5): ETGVTQSPTHLIKTRGQQVTLRCSSQSGHNTVSWYQQALGQGPQFIFQYYREEENGRGNFPPRFSGLQFPNYSSELNVNALELDDSALYLCARSLSGGGQETQYFGPGTRLLVL.

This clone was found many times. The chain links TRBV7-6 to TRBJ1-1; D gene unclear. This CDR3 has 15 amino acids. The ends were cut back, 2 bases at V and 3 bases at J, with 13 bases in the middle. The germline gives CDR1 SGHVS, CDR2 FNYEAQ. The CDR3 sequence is CASSLFLGGDTEAFF. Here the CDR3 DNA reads TGTGCCAGCAGCTTATTTTTAGGTGGGGACACTGAAGCTTTCTTT.

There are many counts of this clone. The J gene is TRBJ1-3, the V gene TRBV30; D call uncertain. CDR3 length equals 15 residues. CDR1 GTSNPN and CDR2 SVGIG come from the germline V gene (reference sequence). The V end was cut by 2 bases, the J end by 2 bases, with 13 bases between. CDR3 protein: CAWSSFLGAGNTIYF. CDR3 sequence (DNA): TGTGCCTGGAGTAGTTTTTTGGGTGCTGGAAACACCATATATTTT.

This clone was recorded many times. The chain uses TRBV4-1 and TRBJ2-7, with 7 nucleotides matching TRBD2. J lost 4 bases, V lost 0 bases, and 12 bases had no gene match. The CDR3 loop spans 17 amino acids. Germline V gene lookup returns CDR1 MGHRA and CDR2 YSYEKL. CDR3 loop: CASSQDSVRGIKYEQYF. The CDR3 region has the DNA TGCGCCAGCAGCCAAGATTCAGTGCGGGGGATAAAATACGAGCAGTACTTC.

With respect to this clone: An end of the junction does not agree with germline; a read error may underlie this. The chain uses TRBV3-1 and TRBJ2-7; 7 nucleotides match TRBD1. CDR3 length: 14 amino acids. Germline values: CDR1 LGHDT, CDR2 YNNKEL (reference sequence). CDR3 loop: CASSPSPLNRQGHF. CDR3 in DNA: TGTGCCAGCAGCCCCTCCCCTCTAAATAGACAGGGACACTTC.

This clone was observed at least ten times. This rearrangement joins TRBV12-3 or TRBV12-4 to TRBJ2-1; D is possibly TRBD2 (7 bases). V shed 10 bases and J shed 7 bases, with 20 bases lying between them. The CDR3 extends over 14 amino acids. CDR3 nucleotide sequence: TGTGCCACCGGAGACTGGGGGGGCCAAAATGAGCAGTTCTTC. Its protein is CATGDWGGQNEQFF.

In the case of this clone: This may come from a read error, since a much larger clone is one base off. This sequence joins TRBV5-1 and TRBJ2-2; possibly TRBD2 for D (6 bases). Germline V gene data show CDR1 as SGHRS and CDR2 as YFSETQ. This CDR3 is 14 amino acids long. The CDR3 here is CASSLDRSTGGLFF. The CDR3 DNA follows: TGCGCCAGCAGCTTGGATAGGTCCACCGGGGGGCTGTTTTTT.

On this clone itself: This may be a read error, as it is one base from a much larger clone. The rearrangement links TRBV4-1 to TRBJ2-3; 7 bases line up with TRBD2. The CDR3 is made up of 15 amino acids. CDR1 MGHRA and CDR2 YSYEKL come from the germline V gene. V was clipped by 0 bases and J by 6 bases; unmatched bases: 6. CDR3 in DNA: TGCGCCAGCAGCCAAGACCGCGGGGAGGGGGATACGCAGTATTTT. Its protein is CASSQDRGEGDTQYF.

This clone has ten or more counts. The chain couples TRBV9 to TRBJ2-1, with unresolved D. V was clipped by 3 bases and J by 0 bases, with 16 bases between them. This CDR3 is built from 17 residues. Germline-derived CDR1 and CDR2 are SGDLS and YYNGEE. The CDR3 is CASSARFGSSSYNEQFF. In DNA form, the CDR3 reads TGTGCCAGCAGCGCCAGGTTTGGCTCGAGCTCCTACAATGAGCAGTTCTTC.

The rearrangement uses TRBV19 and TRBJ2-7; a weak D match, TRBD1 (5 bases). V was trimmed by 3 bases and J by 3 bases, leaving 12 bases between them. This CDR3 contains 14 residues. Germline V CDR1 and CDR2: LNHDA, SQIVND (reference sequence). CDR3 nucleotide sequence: TGTGCCAGTAGTATCCGGCCAGGGTGCTACGAGCAGTACTTC. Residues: CASSIRPGCYEQYF. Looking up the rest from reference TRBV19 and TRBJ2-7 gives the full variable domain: DGGITQSPKYLFRKEGQNVTLSCEQNLNHDAMYWYRQDPGQGLRLIYYSQIVNDFQKGDIAEGYSVSREKKESFPLTVTSAQKNPTAFYLCASSIRPGCYEQYFGPGTRLTVT.

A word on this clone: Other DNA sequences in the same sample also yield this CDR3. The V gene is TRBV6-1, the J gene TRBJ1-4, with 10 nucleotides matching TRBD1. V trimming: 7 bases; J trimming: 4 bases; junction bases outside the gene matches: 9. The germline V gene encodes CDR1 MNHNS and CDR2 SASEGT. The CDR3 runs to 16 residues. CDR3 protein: CASISSGQGVNEKLFF. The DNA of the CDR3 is TGTGCCAGCATATCTTCCGGACAGGGGGTTAATGAAAAACTGTTTTTT.

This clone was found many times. CDR3 region: CASRPPSGSPNEQFF. The CDR3 region has the DNA TGTGCCAGCAGGCCCCCTAGCGGGAGCCCCAATGAGCAGTTCTTC. This chain joins TRBV6-8 and TRBJ2-1; TRBD2 matches at 10 bases. Losses at the gene ends were 6 bases for V and 6 bases for J; bases not matched to a gene: 8. CDR3 size: 15 residues. CDR1 MNHGY and CDR2 SAAAGT come from the germline V gene.

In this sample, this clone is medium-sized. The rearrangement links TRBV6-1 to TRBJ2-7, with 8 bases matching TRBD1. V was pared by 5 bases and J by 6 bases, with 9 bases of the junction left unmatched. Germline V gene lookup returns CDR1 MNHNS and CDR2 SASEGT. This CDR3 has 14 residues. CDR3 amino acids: CASSSPGTGSEQYF. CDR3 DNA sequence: TGTGCCAGCAGTTCCCCCGGGACAGGTAGCGAGCAGTACTTC.

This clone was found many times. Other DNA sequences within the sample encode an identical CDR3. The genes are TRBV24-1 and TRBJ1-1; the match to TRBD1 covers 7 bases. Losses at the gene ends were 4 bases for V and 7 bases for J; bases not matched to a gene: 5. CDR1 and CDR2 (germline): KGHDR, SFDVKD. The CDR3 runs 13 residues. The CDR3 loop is CATSERGQDEAFF. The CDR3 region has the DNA TGTGCCACCAGTGAACGAGGACAGGATGAAGCTTTCTTT.

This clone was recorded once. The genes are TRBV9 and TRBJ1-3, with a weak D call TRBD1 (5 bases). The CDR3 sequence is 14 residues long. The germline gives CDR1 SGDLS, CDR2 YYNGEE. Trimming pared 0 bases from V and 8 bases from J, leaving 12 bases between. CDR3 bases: TGTGCCAGCAGCGTAGGGACGCAGGGAGACACCATATATTTT. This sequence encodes CASSVGTQGDTIYF. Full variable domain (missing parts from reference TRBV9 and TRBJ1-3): DSGVTQTPKHLITATGQRVTLRCSPRSGDLSVYWYQQSLDQGLQFLIQYYNGEERAKGNILERFSAQQFPDLHSELNLSSLELGDSALYFCASSVGTQGDTIYFGEGSWLTVV.

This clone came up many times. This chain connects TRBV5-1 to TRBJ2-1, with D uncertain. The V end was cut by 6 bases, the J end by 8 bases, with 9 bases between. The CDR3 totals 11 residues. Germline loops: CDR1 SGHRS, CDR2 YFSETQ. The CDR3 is CASILRDEQFF. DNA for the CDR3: TGCGCCAGCATCCTCAGAGATGAGCAGTTCTTC.

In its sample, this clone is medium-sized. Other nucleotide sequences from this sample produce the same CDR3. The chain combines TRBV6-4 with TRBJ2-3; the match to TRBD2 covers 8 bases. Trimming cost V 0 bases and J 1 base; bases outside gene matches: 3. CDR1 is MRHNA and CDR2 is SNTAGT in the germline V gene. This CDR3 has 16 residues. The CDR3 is CASSDSTGGGTDTQYF. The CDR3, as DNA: TGTGCCAGCAGTGACTCAACGGGAGGGGGCACAGATACGCAGTATTTT.

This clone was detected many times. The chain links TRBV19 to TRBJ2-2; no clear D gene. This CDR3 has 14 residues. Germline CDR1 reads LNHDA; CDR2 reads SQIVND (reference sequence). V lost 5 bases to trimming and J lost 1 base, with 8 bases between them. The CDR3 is CASSPPVNTGELFF. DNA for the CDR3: TGTGCCAGTAGTCCCCCAGTGAACACCGGGGAGCTGTTTTTT.

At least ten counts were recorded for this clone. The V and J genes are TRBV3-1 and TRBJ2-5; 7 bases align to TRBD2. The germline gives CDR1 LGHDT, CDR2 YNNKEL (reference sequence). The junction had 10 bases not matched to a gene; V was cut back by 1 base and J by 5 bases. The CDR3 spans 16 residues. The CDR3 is CASSQVHGGGLETQYF. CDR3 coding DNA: TGTGCCAGCAGCCAAGTCCATGGGGGGGGTCTGGAGACCCAGTACTTC.

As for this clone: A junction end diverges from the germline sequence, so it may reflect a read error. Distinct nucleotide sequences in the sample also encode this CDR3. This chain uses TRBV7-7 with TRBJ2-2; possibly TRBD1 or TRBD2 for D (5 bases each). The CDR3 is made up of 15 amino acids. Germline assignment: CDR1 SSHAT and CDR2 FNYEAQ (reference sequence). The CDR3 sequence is CASSFYEGNTGELFF. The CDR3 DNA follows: TGTGCTAGCAGCTTTTATGAGGGGAACACCGGGGAGCTGTTTTTC.

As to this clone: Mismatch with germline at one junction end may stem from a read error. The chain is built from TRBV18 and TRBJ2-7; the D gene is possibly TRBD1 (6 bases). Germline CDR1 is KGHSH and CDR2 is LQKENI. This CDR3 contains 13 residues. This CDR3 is CASSPGTSSEQYF. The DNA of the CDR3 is TGTGCCAGCTCACCGGGGACATCCTCCGAGCAGTACTTC. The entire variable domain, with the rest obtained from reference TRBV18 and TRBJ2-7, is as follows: NAGVMQNPRHLVRRRGQEARLRCSPMKGHSHVYWYRQLPEEGLKFMVYLQKENIIDESGMPKERFSAEFPKEGPSILRIQQVVRGDSAAYFCASSPGTSSEQYFGPGTRLTVT.

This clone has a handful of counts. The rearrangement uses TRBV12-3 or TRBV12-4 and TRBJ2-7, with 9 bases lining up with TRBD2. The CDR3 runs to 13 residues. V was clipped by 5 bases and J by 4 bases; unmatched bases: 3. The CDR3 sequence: CASSRSGSYEQYF. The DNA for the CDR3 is TGTGCCAGCAGTCGTAGCGGGAGTTACGAGCAGTACTTC.

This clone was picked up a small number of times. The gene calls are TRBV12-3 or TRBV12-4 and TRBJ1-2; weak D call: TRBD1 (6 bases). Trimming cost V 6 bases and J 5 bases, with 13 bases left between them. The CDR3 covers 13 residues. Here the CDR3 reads CASSWDMHYGYTF. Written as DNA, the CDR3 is TGTGCCAGCAGCTGGGACATGCATTATGGCTACACCTTC.

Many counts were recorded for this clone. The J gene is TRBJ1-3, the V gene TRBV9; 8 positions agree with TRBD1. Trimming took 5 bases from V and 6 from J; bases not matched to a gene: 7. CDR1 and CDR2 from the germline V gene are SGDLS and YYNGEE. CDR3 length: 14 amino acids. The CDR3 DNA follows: TGTGCCAGCAGGGCAGGGGGCGGGGAAAACACCATATATTTT. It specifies CASRAGGGENTIYF.